These 2 T cell receptor beta chains were sequenced from one sample in a study of T cells in women clearing cervical HPV infection. Only in-frame clones appear in the TCRdb table, and some are missing; sequencing was by immunoSEQ multiplex PCR. The table counts around 39,000 clones; about 6% lies in the top ten. The sample was blood buffy coat. The source is a woman between 18 and 75 years old with a cervical HPV16 infection that either progressed to CIN3+ or cleared (not recorded which).

Regarding this clone: Read coverage stops 3 residues before the CDR3 terminus; the germline J gene supplies the remainder. The chain couples TRBV18 to TRBJ1-1; 8 positions match TRBD1. The CDR3 sequence is 13 residues long. Per germline, CDR1 KGHSH and CDR2 LQKENI. CDR3 DNA, as far as it was read: TGTGCCAGCTCACCACCCCAGGGGGCATCG. Protein product: CASSPPQGAS. From start to end, the CDR3 is CASSPPQGASAFF.

About this clone itself: At the DNA level, this CDR3 is encoded by other sequences in the same sample as well. The CDR3 DNA, read in part, is TGTGCCAGCAGCGAGACAGGGGGAAACACC. This sequence encodes CASSETGGNT. In full, the CDR3 is CASSETGGNTIYF. V gene TRBV2 combines with J gene TRBJ1-3; 7 bases match TRBD1. The read is 3 residues too short to cover the CDR3 end, so that end is filled in from the germline J gene. The CDR3 has 13 amino acids. The V gene's germline CDR1 is SNHLY and CDR2 FYNNEI. V shed 6 bases, J shed 4 bases, and the junction held 3 bases outside the gene matches.